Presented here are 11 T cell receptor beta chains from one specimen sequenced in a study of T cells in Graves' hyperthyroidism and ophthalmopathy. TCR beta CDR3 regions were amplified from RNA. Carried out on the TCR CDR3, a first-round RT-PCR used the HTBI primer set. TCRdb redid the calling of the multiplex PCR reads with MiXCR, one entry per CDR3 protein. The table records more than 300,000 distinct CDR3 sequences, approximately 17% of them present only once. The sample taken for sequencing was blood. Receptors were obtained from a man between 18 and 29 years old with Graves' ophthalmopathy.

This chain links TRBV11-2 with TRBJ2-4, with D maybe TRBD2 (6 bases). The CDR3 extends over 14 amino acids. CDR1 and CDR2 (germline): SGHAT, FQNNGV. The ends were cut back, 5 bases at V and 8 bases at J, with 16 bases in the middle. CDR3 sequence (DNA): TGTGCCAGCAGCCCGACCCAGGGAGGCCACATTCAGTACTTC. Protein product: CASSPTQGGHIQYF.

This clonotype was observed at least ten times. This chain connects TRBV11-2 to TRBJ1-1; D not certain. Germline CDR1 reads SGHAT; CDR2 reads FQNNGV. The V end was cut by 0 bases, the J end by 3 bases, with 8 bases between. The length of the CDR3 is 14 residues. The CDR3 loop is CASSLERPDTEAFF. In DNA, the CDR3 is TGTGCCAGCAGCTTAGAACGGCCCGACACTGAAGCTTTCTTT.

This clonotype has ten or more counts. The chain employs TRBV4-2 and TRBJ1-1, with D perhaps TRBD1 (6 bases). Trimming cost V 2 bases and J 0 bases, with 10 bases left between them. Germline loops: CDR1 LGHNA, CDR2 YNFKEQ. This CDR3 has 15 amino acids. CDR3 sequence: CASSQLDRMNTEAFF. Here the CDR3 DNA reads TGTGCCAGCAGCCAACTGGACAGAATGAACACTGAAGCTTTCTTT.

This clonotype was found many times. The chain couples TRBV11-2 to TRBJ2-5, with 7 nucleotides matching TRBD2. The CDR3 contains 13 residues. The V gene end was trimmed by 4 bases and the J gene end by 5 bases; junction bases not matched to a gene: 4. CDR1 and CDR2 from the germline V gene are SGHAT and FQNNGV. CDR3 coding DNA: TGTGCCAGCAGCTGGGGGGGTCCGGAGACCCAGTACTTC. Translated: CASSWGGPETQYF. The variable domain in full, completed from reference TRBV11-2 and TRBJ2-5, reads EAGVAQSPRYKIIEKRQSVAFWCNPISGHATLYWYQQILGQGPKLLIQFQNNGVVDDSQLPKDRFSAERLKGVDSTLKIQPAKLEDSAVYLCASSWGGPETQYFGPGTRLLVL.

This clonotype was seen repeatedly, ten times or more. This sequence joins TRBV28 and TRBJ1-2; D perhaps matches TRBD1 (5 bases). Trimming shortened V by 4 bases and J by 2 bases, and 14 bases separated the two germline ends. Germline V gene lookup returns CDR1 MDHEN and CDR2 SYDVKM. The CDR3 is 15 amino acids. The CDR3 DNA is TGTGCCAGCAGTTCAGACAGATTCGGGAACTATGGCTACACCTTC. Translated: CASSSDRFGNYGYTF.

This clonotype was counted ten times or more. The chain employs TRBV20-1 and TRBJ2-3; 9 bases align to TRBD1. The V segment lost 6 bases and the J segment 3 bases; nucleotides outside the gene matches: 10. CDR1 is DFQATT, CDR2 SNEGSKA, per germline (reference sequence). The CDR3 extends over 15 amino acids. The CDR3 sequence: CSAIGTGIWTDTQYF. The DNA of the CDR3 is TGCAGTGCCATCGGGACAGGGATATGGACAGATACGCAGTATTTT.

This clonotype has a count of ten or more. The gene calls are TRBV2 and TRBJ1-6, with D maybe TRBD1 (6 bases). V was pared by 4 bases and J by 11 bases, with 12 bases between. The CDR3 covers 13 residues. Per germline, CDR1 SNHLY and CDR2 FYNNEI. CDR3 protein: CASSGGGGPPLHF. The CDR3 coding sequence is TGTGCCAGCAGTGGGGGGGGGGGGCCACCCCTCCACTTT.

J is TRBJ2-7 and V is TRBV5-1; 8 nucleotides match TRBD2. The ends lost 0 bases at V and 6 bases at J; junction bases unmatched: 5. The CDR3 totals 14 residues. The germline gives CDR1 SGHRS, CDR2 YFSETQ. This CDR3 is CASSLDTAGGEQYF. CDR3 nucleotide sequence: TGCGCCAGCAGCTTGGACACGGCGGGGGGCGAGCAGTACTTC.

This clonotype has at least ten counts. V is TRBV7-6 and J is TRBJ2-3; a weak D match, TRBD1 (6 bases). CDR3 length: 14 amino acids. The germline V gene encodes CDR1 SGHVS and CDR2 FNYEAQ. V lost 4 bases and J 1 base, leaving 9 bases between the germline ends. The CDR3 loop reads CASSSRQGTDTQYF. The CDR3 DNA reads TGTGCCAGCAGCTCTAGACAGGGCACAGATACGCAGTATTTT.

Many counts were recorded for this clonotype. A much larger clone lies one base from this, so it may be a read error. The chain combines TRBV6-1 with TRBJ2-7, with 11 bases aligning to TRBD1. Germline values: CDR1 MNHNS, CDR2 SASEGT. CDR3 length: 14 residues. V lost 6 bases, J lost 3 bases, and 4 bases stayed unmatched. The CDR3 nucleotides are TGTGCCAGCAGACCCGGGACAGGGGGCTACGAGCAGTACTTC. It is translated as CASRPGTGGYEQYF.

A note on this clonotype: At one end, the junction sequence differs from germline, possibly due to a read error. For the CDR3, the DNA is TGTGCCAGCAGCTTAGAGGGGGTATATGAAAAACTGTTTTTT. Its protein is CASSLEGVYEKLFF. J is TRBJ1-4 and V is TRBV12-3 or TRBV12-4; D is perhaps TRBD1 (6 bases). CDR3 length: 14 amino acids.